The 18 T cell receptor beta chains below were found in one sample sequenced in a study of cytotoxic CD8 clonotypes in ibrutinib-treated CLL. Sequencing used immunoSEQ multiplex PCR; TCRdb keeps in-frame clones, though not all of them. The sample has about 130,000 clones; 79% are singletons. Specimen: PBMCs, collected after 12 months of ibrutinib treatment. These receptors all come from a human donor with chronic lymphocytic leukemia.

This chain joins TRBV7-9 and TRBJ1-1, with TRBD1 identical over 11 bases. The CDR3 totals 16 residues. Germline trimming cut 1 base from V and 6 bases from J; bases unmatched to any gene: 7. Germline CDR1 reads SEHNR; CDR2 reads FQNEAQ (reference sequence). The CDR3: CASSLDRTGGFAEAFF. In nucleotides, the CDR3 is TGTGCCAGCAGCTTAGATCGGACAGGGGGCTTTGCTGAAGCTTTCTTT.

This clone was detected once. The chain is built from TRBV7-9 and TRBJ2-7; TRBD1 aligns across 9 bases. Germline V gene sequence: CDR1 SEHNR, CDR2 FQNEAQ (reference sequence). Trimming removed 7 bases from V and 3 bases from J; junction bases left unmatched: 10. This CDR3 has 15 amino acids. Written as DNA, the CDR3 is TGTGCCAGCAATCGGGCTGGGACAGGGTTCTACGAGCAGTACTTC. Translated, it gives CASNRAGTGFYEQYF.

This chain joins TRBV4-3 and TRBJ2-2; TRBD2 might be the D (6 bases). The CDR3 is 13 residues long. Deletions cut 0 bases from V and 15 bases from J, with 14 bases between. The germline gives CDR1 LGHNA, CDR2 YSLEER. The CDR3 loop is CASSQDRAGRLFF. The CDR3 nucleotides read TGCGCCAGCAGCCAAGATCGGGCAGGGAGGTTGTTTTTT.

The chain uses TRBV4-3 and TRBJ2-1, with D unclear. Trimming removed 0 bases from V and 13 bases from J, with 13 bases in between. Germline V CDR1 and CDR2: LGHNA, YSLEER. The CDR3 runs to 13 residues. The CDR3 DNA follows: TGCGCCAGCAGCCAAGATAGGTTTTTGGATCAGTTCTTC. Translated: CASSQDRFLDQFF.

This clone was seen a single time. This chain links TRBV5-5 with TRBJ2-7; D remains ambiguous. CDR1 and CDR2 from the germline V gene are SGHKS and YYEKEE (reference sequence). The CDR3 runs 16 residues. The V end lost 0 bases, the J end lost 3 bases, and 16 bases lay between the germline ends. CDR3 protein: CASSLVLSVSFYEQYF. CDR3 sequence (DNA): TGTGCCAGCAGCTTGGTTTTAAGCGTCTCCTTCTACGAGCAGTACTTC.

The chain has TRBV4-2 and TRBJ1-1; tentatively, D is TRBD1 (6 bases). V was cut by 1 base and J by 4 bases, with 16 bases left in between. CDR1 and CDR2 from the germline V gene are LGHNA and YNFKEQ. The CDR3 has 16 amino acids. Written as DNA, the CDR3 is TGTGCCAGCAGCCAAGGGAACCCACAGGGTGGCACTGAAGCTTTCTTT. Protein: CASSQGNPQGGTEAFF.

Here the CDR3 reads CASSLGPSTEAFF. DNA of the CDR3: TGTGCCAGCAGCTTGGGTCCGAGCACTGAAGCTTTCTTT. V gene TRBV11-2 combines with J gene TRBJ1-1; no clear D gene. The germline CDR1 and CDR2 sequences are SGHAT and FQNNGV. This CDR3 has 13 residues. V lost 3 bases, J lost 4 bases, and 9 bases lay in between.

The chain has TRBV11-2 and TRBJ2-1; the D is unclear. Germline loops: CDR1 SGHAT, CDR2 FQNNGV. This CDR3 region has 11 residues. V was pared by 9 bases and J by 3 bases, with 6 bases between. The DNA of the CDR3 is TGTGCCAGTGGATACTACAATGAGCAGTTCTTC. This gives the protein CASGYYNEQFF.

This clone showed up just once. The chain employs TRBV5-1 and TRBJ2-1; 12 positions agree with TRBD1. This CDR3 has 16 residues. Trimming cost V 0 bases and J 8 bases; bases outside gene matches: 6. From germline, CDR1 is SGHRS and CDR2 YFSETQ. DNA for the CDR3: TGCGCCAGCAGCTTGGTGGGACAGGGGGCCAAGGATGAGCAGTTCTTC. Translating gives CASSLVGQGAKDEQFF.

The J gene is TRBJ2-1, the V gene TRBV7-6; D remains ambiguous. The CDR3 covers 12 residues. Germline V gene lookup returns CDR1 SGHVS and CDR2 FNYEAQ. Trimming removed 1 base from V and 7 bases from J, with 5 bases in between. The CDR3 loop reads CASSLESNEQFF. As DNA, the CDR3 is TGTGCCAGCAGCTTAGAGTCTAATGAGCAGTTCTTC.

The chain couples TRBV4-3 to TRBJ1-3, with a weak D call TRBD1 (6 bases). The V end was cut by 1 base, the J end by 4 bases, with 14 bases between. The CDR3 is 16 residues long. Germline V lookup: CDR1 LGHNA, CDR2 YSLEER. CDR3 residues: CASSQGVSGAGNTIYF. CDR3 sequence (DNA): TGCGCCAGCAGCCAAGGAGTTTCAGGGGCAGGAAACACCATATATTTT.

This chain uses TRBV7-2 with TRBJ1-1; the match to TRBD1 covers 7 bases. The CDR3 has 16 residues. CDR1 is SGHTA, CDR2 FQGNSA, per germline. V lost 1 base, J lost 0 bases, and 5 bases stayed unmatched. In nucleotides, the CDR3 is TGTGCCAGCAGCTTAGGGAAGACAGGGATGAACACTGAAGCTTTCTTT. It yields the protein CASSLGKTGMNTEAFF.

The V and J genes are TRBV4-1 and TRBJ2-5; 7 positions agree with TRBD1. CDR1 MGHRA and CDR2 YSYEKL come from the germline V gene. V was pared by 4 bases and J by 2 bases, with 10 bases of the junction left unmatched. This CDR3 is 16 amino acids long. The CDR3 loop is CASSLLIQQGQETQYF. CDR3 in DNA: TGCGCCAGCAGCCTATTAATCCAACAGGGGCAAGAGACCCAGTACTTC.

The V call is TRBV21-1, the J call TRBJ2-7; the D call of TRBD2 is as the table states it, not checked on the DNA. TRBV21-1 is a recognized pseudogene. This CDR3 contains 14 residues. The CDR3 DNA is TGTGCCAGCAGCTCCATAGCGGGGACCTACGAGCAGTACTTC. Translated, it gives CASSSIAGTYEQYF.

The chain uses TRBV7-9 and TRBJ2-7; no clear D. Germline-derived CDR1 and CDR2 are SEHNR and FQNEAQ (reference sequence). The CDR3 sequence is 14 residues long. V was shortened by 2 bases and J by 2 bases, with 10 bases between the two germline ends. CDR3 nucleotides: TGTGCCAGCAGCTTAAAGTCAGACCCCTACGAGCAGTACTTC. This gives the protein CASSLKSDPYEQYF.

This sequence joins TRBV7-2 and TRBJ2-7; D assignment may be TRBD1 or TRBD2 (5 bases each). This CDR3 has 14 amino acids. Germline V gene lookup returns CDR1 SGHTA and CDR2 FQGNSA. V was pared by 5 bases and J by 2 bases, with 13 bases between. CDR3 in amino acids: CASSRDRTPYEQYF. The DNA of the CDR3 is TGTGCCAGCAGCCGGGACCGTACCCCCTACGAGCAGTACTTC.

This chain joins TRBV9 and TRBJ1-1, with TRBD1 matching 8 bases. The CDR3 covers 14 residues. V dropped 4 bases and J dropped 4; count of bases not matched to a gene: 6. Germline V gene sequence: CDR1 SGDLS, CDR2 YYNGEE. The CDR3 nucleotides read TGTGCCAGCAGCATAACAGGGGGTTTCACTGAAGCTTTCTTT. Translation: CASSITGGFTEAFF.

The J gene is TRBJ1-1, the V gene TRBV7-9; D unclear. CDR3 length: 11 amino acids. The germline CDR1 and CDR2 sequences are SEHNR and FQNEAQ (reference sequence). V lost 5 bases to trimming and J lost 8 bases, with 9 bases between them. The CDR3, as DNA: TGTGCCAGCAGCACCGGACCCGAAGCTTTCTTT. Protein product: CASSTGPEAFF.